The table lists the clone carrying this TCR beta chain with a few counts. What it binds is not known. TCRdb reprocessed the RT-PCR reads via MiXCR and lists one record per CDR3 protein. The sample has 500,000 to 550,000 distinct CDR3 sequences, approximately 7.8% seen once. This sample is part of a study of response to subunit inactivated influenza vaccine. The germline gives CDR1 SGHTA, CDR2 FQGNSA. The CDR3 has 15 amino acids. The V and J ends lost 3 bases and 0 bases, in that order; junction bases with no gene match: 3. Study results and caveats: Few new T cells, the authors suggested, are recruited by each seasonal influenza vaccination.

The chain joins TRBV7-2 to TRBJ2-5; 8 bases are shared with TRBD2. Sequenced material: PBMCs from blood, taken around 25 months after vaccination. This clonotype was obtained from a man between 50 and 70 years old who received an inactivated influenza vaccine. CDR3 sequence reads: CASSFGGRNQETQYF. The CDR3 DNA reads TGTGCCAGCAGCTTTGGCGGGAGGAACCAAGAGACCCAGTACTTC. The full variable domain, its missing parts supplied by reference TRBV7-2 and TRBJ2-5, is GAGVSQSPSNKVTEKGKDVELRCDPISGHTALYWYRQSLGQGLEFLIYFQGNSAPDKSGLPSDRFSAERTGGSVSTLTIQRTQQEDSAVYLCASSFGGRNQETQYFGPGTRLLVL.